Presented here are 8 T cell receptor beta chains from one specimen sequenced in a study of blood T cell repertoires in COVID-19 (dated by TCRdb to 2018 to 2021). The library was prepared using the immunoSEQ multiplex PCR assay. TCRdb provides this immuneACCESS table in a form limited to in-frame rearrangements. Some clones are lacking; in checked studies, under half of them reflect an unresolved V gene, and why the rest are absent is not known. Within this sample are more than 300,000 clones, with over 90% of them counted one time only. In total, the top ten clones hold around 3.9% of the sample. The source material was PBMCs or T cells enriched from blood (not recorded which). The source is a young woman who had been exposed to COVID-19.

The chain employs TRBV12-3 or TRBV12-4 and TRBJ1-1; no definite D call. V was shortened by 3 bases and J by 11 bases, with 16 bases between the two germline ends. The CDR3 consists of 13 residues. Here the CDR3 DNA reads TGTGCCAGCAGTTTGTGGCGGAGCCAGACCGCTTTCTTT. It translates to CASSLWRSQTAFF.

The chain combines TRBV14 with TRBJ1-6; D is ambiguous. Germline assignment: CDR1 SGHDN and CDR2 FVKESK. V lost 1 base and J 9 bases, leaving 13 bases between the germline ends. CDR3 size: 15 residues. The CDR3 DNA sequence: TGTGCCAGCAGCCAAGCTCGACACCCGATTTCACCCCTCCACTTT. It translates to CASSQARHPISPLHF.

The gene calls are TRBV5-5 and TRBJ2-7, with a weak D call TRBD2 (6 bases). CDR3 length: 15 amino acids. Germline CDR1 SGHKS, CDR2 YYEKEE (reference sequence). The V end lost 2 bases, the J end lost 3 bases, and 15 bases lay between the germline ends. The CDR3 DNA sequence: TGTGCCAGCAGCTTTGCGGGGAACAAAAACTACGAGCAGTACTTC. Translating gives CASSFAGNKNYEQYF.

The chain employs TRBV5-1 and TRBJ1-1, with 10 bases matching TRBD1. The CDR3 has 15 residues. CDR1 is SGHRS, CDR2 YFSETQ, per germline. The ends lost 2 bases at V and 6 bases at J; junction bases unmatched: 7. The CDR3 here is CASSFLTGQGAEAFF. The CDR3, as DNA: TGCGCCAGCAGCTTTCTTACCGGACAGGGGGCTGAAGCTTTCTTT.

V usage is TRBV7-8 and J usage is TRBJ1-3; D gene ambiguous. V lost 2 bases, J lost 2 bases, and 10 bases lay in between. CDR1 SGHVS and CDR2 FQNEAQ come from the germline V gene. The CDR3 consists of 15 residues. CDR3 sequence: CASSLMLAAGNTIYF. CDR3 coding DNA: TGTGCCAGCAGCTTAATGCTCGCAGCTGGAAACACCATATATTTT.

V is TRBV4-1 and J is TRBJ2-7; 9 bases map to TRBD2. The CDR3 is made up of 15 amino acids. V gave up 3 bases and J gave up 2 bases; unmatched junction bases: 5. The germline CDR1 and CDR2 sequences are MGHRA and YSYEKL. The CDR3 DNA sequence: TGCGCCAGCAGCCACCATAGCGGGGGAACCTACGAGCAGTACTTC. Protein product: CASSHHSGGTYEQYF.

The chain is built from TRBV7-2 and TRBJ2-7; 8 positions match TRBD2. This CDR3 region has 14 residues. The J segment lost 8 bases and the V segment lost 5 bases, leaving 11 bases of the junction unmatched. Per the germline V gene, CDR1 is SGHTA and CDR2 is FQGNSA. CDR3 in amino acids: CASSPPGLVVKQYF. Written as DNA, the CDR3 is TGTGCCAGCAGCCCCCCGGGACTAGTGGTGAAGCAGTACTTC.

The V and J genes are TRBV6-6 and TRBJ1-3, with a possible D match to TRBD1 (5 bases). V shed 2 bases and J shed 8 bases, with 13 bases lying between them. CDR1 and CDR2 from the germline V gene are MNHNY and SVGAGI (reference sequence). The CDR3 loop spans 14 amino acids. The CDR3 here is CASSYGQGVYTIYF. The CDR3 bases are TGTGCCAGCAGTTACGGGCAGGGCGTTTACACCATATATTTT.